These 9 T cell receptor beta chains were all obtained from the same sample, sequenced in a study of T cells expressing NK-cell markers. TCRdb derives one entry per CDR3 protein from the 5' RACE reads, leaving out DNA. This sample's table reports 20,000 or so distinct CDR3 sequences. The specimen sequenced was blood T cells: a sorted CD56 or NKG2C T cell subset, CD4+ or CD8+ T cells, or bulk PBMC T cells (not recorded which). These receptors all come from a man aged 18-75 years in good health.

The chain's CDR3 is CASSHEFQETQYF. The chain is built from TRBV3-1 and TRBJ2-5. This CDR3 has 13 amino acids. Germline CDR1 LGHDT, CDR2 YNNKEL (reference sequence).

V is TRBV20-1 and J is TRBJ2-7; no DNA is available, so the TRBD1 call from TCRdb remains unchecked. Germline V lookup: CDR1 DFQATT, CDR2 SNEGSKA (reference sequence). This CDR3 has 13 residues. The CDR3 reads CSAWDRGIYEQYF.

The V call is TRBV6-1, the J call TRBJ1-1; with no DNA, the TCRdb D assignment of TRBD1 cannot be verified. Germline V gene sequence: CDR1 MNHNS, CDR2 SASEGT. The CDR3 spans 14 residues. Here the CDR3 reads CASSGGQGHSEAFF.

The chain combines TRBV29-1 with TRBJ2-7; TCRdb's D call of TRBD2 is untestable without DNA. CDR3 size: 14 residues. Germline CDR1 reads SQVTM; CDR2 reads ANQGSEA. CDR3 protein: CSVGLAGPVYEQYF.

The V gene is TRBV7-9, the J gene TRBJ2-1; TCRdb calls TRBD1, which cannot be checked without DNA. CDR1 is SEHNR, CDR2 FQNEAQ, per germline (reference sequence). The CDR3 loop spans 11 amino acids. The chain's CDR3 is CASGGYNEQFF.

The V call is TRBV4-2, the J call TRBJ1-1; the D call of TRBD1 rests on TCRdb alone, since no DNA is present to check it. This CDR3 spans 14 amino acids. Germline CDR1 LGHNA, CDR2 YNFKEQ. CDR3 loop: CASSQGQGYTEAFF.

This chain connects TRBV29-1 to TRBJ2-7; checking the TCRdb D call of TRBD2 is not possible without DNA. The CDR3 extends over 12 amino acids. The germline CDR1 and CDR2 sequences are SQVTM and ANQGSEA. CDR3 residues: CSVGGNLGEQYF.

The V and J genes are TRBV30 and TRBJ1-2. In germline, CDR1 is GTSNPN, CDR2 SVGIG (reference sequence). CDR3 length: 13 amino acids. The CDR3 sequence: CAWRKQNSYGYTF.

This chain joins TRBV7-9 and TRBJ2-7; the TCRdb D gene call, TRBD1, has no DNA to confirm it. The CDR3 has 13 amino acids. Looked up from germline, CDR1 is SEHNR and CDR2 is FQNEAQ (reference sequence). CDR3 in amino acids: CASSGTGNYEQYF.